The 28 T cell receptor beta chains reported below all come from one sample, sequenced in a study of blood T cell repertoires in COVID-19. Clones were read by immunoSEQ multiplex PCR, and TCRdb kept only the in-frame ones, dropping some. The sample shows approximately 400,000 clones, roughly 90% of them seen only once. Source material: peripheral blood. These receptors all stem from a man aged 40-49 years with acute or convalescent COVID-19.

This chain connects TRBV11-2 to TRBJ2-7; TRBD1 agrees at 7 bases. The V and J ends lost 4 bases and 6 bases, in that order; junction bases with no gene match: 21. Germline loops: CDR1 SGHAT, CDR2 FQNNGV. This CDR3 has 18 amino acids. This CDR3 is CASSWPNLGDRDSLEQYF. DNA for the CDR3: TGTGCCAGCAGCTGGCCGAATCTTGGTGACCGGGACAGTCTCGAGCAGTACTTC.

The chain couples TRBV4-1 to TRBJ2-7; TRBD1 matches 10 bases. Germline CDR1 MGHRA, CDR2 YSYEKL. The CDR3 is made up of 17 amino acids. Trimming took 0 bases from V and 2 from J; bases not matched to a gene: 7. CDR3 nucleotides: TGCGCCAGCAGCCAAGACGATCGGACAGGGGGGGCCTACGAGCAGTACTTC. Translated: CASSQDDRTGGAYEQYF.

The V and J genes are TRBV2 and TRBJ2-3; possible D gene TRBD2, 5 bases. From germline, CDR1 is SNHLY and CDR2 FYNNEI. This CDR3 is 13 amino acids long. Trimming took off 7 bases at V and 2 bases at J, with 10 bases between the two ends. CDR3 in amino acids: CASTGLVTDTQYF. In DNA, the CDR3 is TGTGCCAGCACGGGGTTAGTCACAGATACGCAGTATTTT.

The chain links TRBV14 to TRBJ2-7; TRBD2 agrees at 11 bases. Germline values: CDR1 SGHDN, CDR2 FVKESK. V shed 7 bases, J shed 1 base, and the junction held 3 bases outside the gene matches. There are 14 residues in the CDR3. CDR3 loop: CASKTSGASYEQYF. In DNA form, the CDR3 reads TGTGCCAGCAAGACTAGCGGGGCGTCCTACGAGCAGTACTTC.

This chain uses TRBV2 with TRBJ2-7; maybe TRBD2 (7 bases). This CDR3 spans 15 amino acids. The germline gives CDR1 SNHLY, CDR2 FYNNEI. Trimming stripped 1 base from V and 0 bases from J, with 10 bases between. The CDR3 sequence: CASSEDGGLSYEQYF. The CDR3 nucleotides read TGTGCCAGCAGTGAAGACGGGGGGCTCTCCTACGAGCAGTACTTC. The whole variable domain, remainder taken from reference TRBV2 and TRBJ2-7, is EPEVTQTPSHQVTQMGQEVILRCVPISNHLYFYWYRQILGQKVEFLVSFYNNEISEKSEIFDDQFSVERPDGSNFTLKIRSTKLEDSAMYFCASSEDGGLSYEQYFGPGTRLTVT.

This rearrangement joins TRBV5-5 to TRBJ1-3; D gene ambiguous. The CDR3 covers 13 residues. Trimming shortened V by 0 bases and J by 3 bases, and 4 bases separated the two germline ends. Germline V gene data show CDR1 as SGHKS and CDR2 as YYEKEE (reference sequence). CDR3 protein: CASSLGLGNTIYF. As DNA, the CDR3 is TGTGCCAGCAGCTTGGGTCTTGGAAACACCATATATTTT.

This chain connects TRBV11-2 to TRBJ2-1; 8 bases are a match to TRBD2. The CDR3 loop spans 14 amino acids. The ends lost 4 bases at V and 3 bases at J; junction bases unmatched: 2. The germline V gene has CDR1 SGHAT and CDR2 FQNNGV. The DNA of the CDR3 is TGTGCCAGCAGCTCGGGGACTAGCTACAATGAGCAGTTCTTC. It is translated as CASSSGTSYNEQFF. Full variable domain (missing parts from reference TRBV11-2 and TRBJ2-1): EAGVAQSPRYKIIEKRQSVAFWCNPISGHATLYWYQQILGQGPKLLIQFQNNGVVDDSQLPKDRFSAERLKGVDSTLKIQPAKLEDSAVYLCASSSGTSYNEQFFGPGTRLTVL.

The chain has TRBV2 and TRBJ2-5; 7 bases line up with TRBD1. The V segment lost 8 bases and the J segment 5 bases; nucleotides outside the gene matches: 8. This CDR3 is 13 amino acids long. From germline, CDR1 is SNHLY and CDR2 FYNNEI. CDR3 in DNA: TGTGCCAGCGGACAGGATTCCAGGGAGACCCAGTACTTC. Its translation: CASGQDSRETQYF. The variable domain in full, completed from reference TRBV2 and TRBJ2-5, reads EPEVTQTPSHQVTQMGQEVILRCVPISNHLYFYWYRQILGQKVEFLVSFYNNEISEKSEIFDDQFSVERPDGSNFTLKIRSTKLEDSAMYFCASGQDSRETQYFGPGTRLLVL.

This clone was observed once. The genes are TRBV6-4 and TRBJ1-1; 8 bases match TRBD1. Trimming removed 7 bases from V and 1 base from J; junction bases left unmatched: 5. The CDR3 spans 14 residues. Germline lookup yields CDR1 MRHNA and CDR2 SNTAGT. In nucleotides, the CDR3 is TGTGCCAGCACATGGACAGGGCCGAACACTGAAGCTTTCTTT. Translated, it gives CASTWTGPNTEAFF.

The CDR3 protein is CASSLDATSGTYEQYF. In DNA, the CDR3 is TGCGCCAGCAGCTTGGATGCGACTAGCGGAACCTACGAGCAGTACTTC. The V gene is TRBV5-1, the J gene TRBJ2-7, with 9 bases aligning to TRBD2. CDR1 is SGHRS, CDR2 YFSETQ, per germline. The V gene end was trimmed by 0 bases and the J gene end by 2 bases; junction bases not matched to a gene: 6. The CDR3 runs 16 residues.

This chain links TRBV19 with TRBJ1-3; 7 bases agree with TRBD1. The CDR3 totals 17 residues. Per germline, CDR1 LNHDA and CDR2 SQIVND (reference sequence). The V segment lost 3 bases and the J segment 0 bases; nucleotides outside the gene matches: 8. Here the CDR3 DNA reads TGTGCCAGTAGTATTTCGAGGACAGGCAGCTCTGGAAACACCATATATTTT. Protein product: CASSISRTGSSGNTIYF.

The CDR3 region is CASSPTGGSYGYTF. The CDR3, as DNA: TGTGCCAGCAGCCCGACAGGGGGAAGCTATGGCTACACCTTC. The chain combines TRBV14 with TRBJ1-2, with 9 positions matching TRBD1. The length of the CDR3 is 14 residues. Trimming removed 4 bases from V and 4 bases from J; junction bases left unmatched: 4. Germline values: CDR1 SGHDN, CDR2 FVKESK.

J is TRBJ1-1 and V is TRBV28; 11 bases fit TRBD1. J was trimmed by 6 bases and V by 2 bases; bases with no gene match: 14. This CDR3 has 18 residues. Germline CDR1 is MDHEN and CDR2 is SYDVKM. The CDR3 loop is CASSLQIPRTGGGAEAFF. The CDR3 DNA is TGTGCCAGCAGTTTACAAATTCCCAGGACAGGGGGCGGGGCTGAAGCTTTCTTT.

This rearrangement joins TRBV5-6 to TRBJ2-7, with TRBD2 matching over 8 bases. Germline CDR1 and CDR2: SGHDT and YYEEEE. CDR3 size: 15 residues. V shed 1 base, J shed 10 bases, and the junction held 13 bases outside the gene matches. CDR3 amino acids: CASSLTSGNLRGQYF. The CDR3, as DNA: TGTGCCAGCAGCTTGACTAGCGGAAACCTACGAGGACAGTACTTC. The complete variable domain, with remaining parts taken from reference TRBV5-6 and TRBJ2-7, reads DAGVTQSPTHLIKTRGQQVTLRCSPKSGHDTVSWYQQALGQGPQFIFQYYEEEERQRGNFPDRFSGHQFPNYSSELNVNALLLGDSALYLCASSLTSGNLRGQYFGPGTRLTVT.

There are a few counts of this clone. This sequence joins TRBV6-5 and TRBJ1-2, with D perhaps TRBD1 (6 bases). Germline loops: CDR1 MNHEY, CDR2 SVGAGI. The CDR3 runs to 15 residues. The ends were cut back, 6 bases at V and 6 bases at J, with 20 bases in the middle. The CDR3 sequence is CASRPTGPGLDGYTF. CDR3 in DNA: TGTGCCAGCAGGCCCACAGGGCCAGGGTTAGATGGCTACACCTTC.

The chain combines TRBV5-1 with TRBJ2-5; TRBD2 agrees at 7 bases. V lost 0 bases and J lost 6; bases outside the gene matches: 17. CDR1 and CDR2 from the germline V gene are SGHRS and YFSETQ. The CDR3 covers 18 residues. The CDR3 here is CASSLAGGGPFAPKTQYF. The CDR3 DNA sequence: TGCGCCAGCAGCTTGGCCGGGGGAGGGCCGTTCGCTCCTAAGACCCAGTACTTC.

V usage is TRBV24-1 and J usage is TRBJ2-7; 7 bases map to TRBD1. The junction had 8 bases not matched to a gene; V was cut back by 4 bases and J by 6 bases. Germline lookup yields CDR1 KGHDR and CDR2 SFDVKD. The CDR3 loop spans 14 amino acids. DNA for the CDR3: TGTGCCACCAGTGACTCTGGGACAGACGGCGAGCAGTACTTC. Protein: CATSDSGTDGEQYF.

The gene calls are TRBV18 and TRBJ1-2, with 8 bases that match TRBD1. V dropped 3 bases and J dropped 0; count of bases not matched to a gene: 9. Germline V gene data show CDR1 as KGHSH and CDR2 as LQKENI. The CDR3 loop spans 17 amino acids. CDR3 nucleotides: TGTGCCAGCTCACCGACACGGGACAGGCGAGCTAACTATGGCTACACCTTC. It codes for CASSPTRDRRANYGYTF.

Turning to this clone: The same CDR3 is also encoded by other DNA sequences in this sample. The rearrangement joins TRBV20-1 to TRBJ2-7, with D uncertain. CDR1 and CDR2 from the germline V gene are DFQATT and SNEGSKA (reference sequence). This CDR3 is built from 10 residues. Trimming took 3 bases from V and 7 from J, leaving 7 bases between them. The CDR3 sequence is CSASLREQYF. Here the CDR3 DNA reads TGCAGTGCTAGTCTCCGTGAGCAGTACTTC.

This clone was recorded once. J is TRBJ1-1 and V is TRBV5-1, with 9 nucleotides matching TRBD1. There are 16 residues in the CDR3. Germline CDR1 and CDR2: SGHRS and YFSETQ. V trimming: 3 bases; J trimming: 2 bases; junction bases outside the gene matches: 8. CDR3 protein: CASSSGQGGYNTEAFF. CDR3 DNA: TGCGCCAGCAGCTCGGGACAGGGAGGATATAACACTGAAGCTTTCTTT.

The CDR3 spells CAWSYSREQFF. The CDR3 DNA sequence: TGTGCCTGGAGCTACTCTCGTGAGCAGTTCTTC. The chain combines TRBV30 with TRBJ2-1; D is uncertain. In germline, CDR1 is GTSNPN, CDR2 SVGIG (reference sequence). V was cut by 3 bases and J by 9 bases, with 9 bases left in between. The CDR3 is made up of 11 amino acids.

The chain couples TRBV5-1 to TRBJ1-6; 7 positions match TRBD1. Germline CDR1 SGHRS, CDR2 YFSETQ. V lost 4 bases and J lost 7; bases outside the gene matches: 8. CDR3 size: 15 residues. The CDR3 protein is CASSRSGTENSPLHF. The CDR3 region has the DNA TGCGCCAGCAGCCGCTCCGGGACAGAGAATTCACCCCTCCACTTT.

V and J are TRBV15 and TRBJ2-7; D is uncertain. Germline lookup yields CDR1 LNHNV and CDR2 YYDKDF (reference sequence). V was clipped by 0 bases and J by 7 bases, with 10 bases between them. This CDR3 is 13 amino acids long. CDR3 sequence (DNA): TGTGCCACCAGCAGAGATCGTTTCCGGGAGCAGTACTTC. Translation gives CATSRDRFREQYF.

The chain employs TRBV11-2 and TRBJ2-3; 7 nucleotides align to TRBD2. The CDR3 is 16 amino acids. V was pared by 5 bases and J by 3 bases, with 11 bases of the junction left unmatched. Germline values: CDR1 SGHAT, CDR2 FQNNGV. CDR3 coding DNA: TGTGCCAGCAGCCTAAATTCGGCGGGAGTTACAGATACGCAGTATTTT. Protein sequence: CASSLNSAGVTDTQYF.

The chain joins TRBV14 to TRBJ2-1; 7 bases map to TRBD2. Germline V CDR1 and CDR2: SGHDN, FVKESK. Unmatched junction bases numbered 15, after V lost 3 bases and J lost 1 base. CDR3 length equals 19 residues. The CDR3 loop is CASSQIGIRLASSYNEQFF. CDR3 sequence (DNA): TGTGCCAGCAGCCAGATCGGGATACGACTAGCAAGTTCCTACAATGAGCAGTTCTTC.

The rearrangement joins TRBV4-1 to TRBJ2-7; D perhaps matches TRBD2 (5 bases). Deletions cut 0 bases from V and 2 bases from J, with 23 bases between. This CDR3 has 19 amino acids. Germline lookup yields CDR1 MGHRA and CDR2 YSYEKL. The CDR3 loop is CASSQESGGGGQLPYEQYF. The CDR3 coding sequence is TGCGCCAGCAGCCAAGAAAGCGGTGGAGGTGGTCAGTTGCCCTACGAGCAGTACTTC.

The chain joins TRBV12-5 to TRBJ1-6; 7 nucleotides match TRBD1. V lost 1 base, J lost 0 bases, and 6 bases stayed unmatched. This CDR3 is 18 amino acids long. CDR1 LGHNT and CDR2 FRNRAP come from the germline V gene. Here the CDR3 DNA reads TGTGCTAGTGGTTTGGGCCGGGGACAGAGCTCCTATAATTCACCCCTCCACTTT. Translating it yields CASGLGRGQSSYNSPLHF.

This clone occurred a few times. The chain carries TRBV2 and TRBJ1-3; unclear D gene. Germline-derived CDR1 and CDR2 are SNHLY and FYNNEI. Trimming shortened V by 3 bases and J by 0 bases, and 9 bases separated the two germline ends. The CDR3 covers 15 residues. CDR3 in amino acids: CASSEGRVSGNTIYF. The CDR3 bases are TGTGCCAGCAGTGAGGGGAGGGTCTCTGGAAACACCATATATTTT.